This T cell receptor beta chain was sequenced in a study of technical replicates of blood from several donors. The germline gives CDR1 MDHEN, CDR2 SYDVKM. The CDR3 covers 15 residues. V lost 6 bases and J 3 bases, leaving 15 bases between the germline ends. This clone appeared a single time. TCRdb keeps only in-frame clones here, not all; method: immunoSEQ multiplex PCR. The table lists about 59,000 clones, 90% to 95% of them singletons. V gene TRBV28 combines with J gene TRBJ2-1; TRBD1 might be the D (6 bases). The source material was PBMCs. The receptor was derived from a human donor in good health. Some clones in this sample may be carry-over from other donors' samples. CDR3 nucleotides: TGTGCCAGCAGGACACAGGGTCCAATCTACAATGAGCAGTTCTTC. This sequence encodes CASRTQGPIYNEQFF.